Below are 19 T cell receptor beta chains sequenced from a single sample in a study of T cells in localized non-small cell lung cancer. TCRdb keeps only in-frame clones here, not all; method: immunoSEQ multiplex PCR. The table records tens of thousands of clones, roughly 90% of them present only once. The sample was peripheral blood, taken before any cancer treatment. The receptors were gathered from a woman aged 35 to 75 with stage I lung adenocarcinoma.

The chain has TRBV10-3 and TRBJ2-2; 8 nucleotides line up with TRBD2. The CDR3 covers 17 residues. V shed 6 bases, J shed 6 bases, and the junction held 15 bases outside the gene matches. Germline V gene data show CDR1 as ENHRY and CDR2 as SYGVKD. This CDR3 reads CAIRPHEGRGDSGELFF. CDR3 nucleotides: TGTGCCATCAGACCCCATGAGGGGCGGGGGGACTCCGGGGAGCTGTTTTTT.

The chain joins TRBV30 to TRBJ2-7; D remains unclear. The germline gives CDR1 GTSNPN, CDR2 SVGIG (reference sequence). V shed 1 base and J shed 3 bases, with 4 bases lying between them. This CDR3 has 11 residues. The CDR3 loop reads CAWSGVYEQYF. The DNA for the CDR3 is TGTGCCTGGAGTGGGGTCTACGAGCAGTACTTC.

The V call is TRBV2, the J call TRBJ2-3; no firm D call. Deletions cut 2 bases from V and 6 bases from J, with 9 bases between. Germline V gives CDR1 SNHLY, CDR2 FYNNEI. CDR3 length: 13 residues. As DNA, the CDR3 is TGTGCCAGCAGTGAACTAGACGTCGATACGCAGTATTTT. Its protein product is CASSELDVDTQYF.

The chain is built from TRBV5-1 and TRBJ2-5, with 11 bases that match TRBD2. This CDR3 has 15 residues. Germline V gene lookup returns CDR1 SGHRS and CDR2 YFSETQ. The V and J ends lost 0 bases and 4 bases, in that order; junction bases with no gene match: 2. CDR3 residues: CASSLVAGGRETQYF. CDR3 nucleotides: TGCGCCAGCAGCTTGGTAGCGGGGGGGAGAGAGACCCAGTACTTC.

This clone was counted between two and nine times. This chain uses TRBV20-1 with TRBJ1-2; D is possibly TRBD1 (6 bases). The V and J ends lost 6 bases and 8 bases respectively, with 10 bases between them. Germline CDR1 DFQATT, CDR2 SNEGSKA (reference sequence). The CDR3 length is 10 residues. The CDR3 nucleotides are TGCAGTGCCACCGGACAGGGCTACACCTTC. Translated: CSATGQGYTF.

The CDR3 nucleotides read TGTGCCAGCAGCTTATCTGGAGGTAGCAATCAGCCCCAGCATTTT. Its translation: CASSLSGGSNQPQHF. V gene TRBV7-9 combines with J gene TRBJ1-5; no clear D gene. The CDR3 has 15 amino acids. Germline V gene lookup returns CDR1 SEHNR and CDR2 FQNEAQ (reference sequence). Trimming pared 2 bases from V and 0 bases from J, leaving 8 bases between.

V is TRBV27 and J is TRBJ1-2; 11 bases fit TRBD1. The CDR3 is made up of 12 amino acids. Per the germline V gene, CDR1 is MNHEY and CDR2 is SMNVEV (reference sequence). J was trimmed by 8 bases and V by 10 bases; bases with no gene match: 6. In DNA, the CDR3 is TGTGCCACCCGGGACAGGGGGTCGGGCTACACCTTC. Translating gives CATRDRGSGYTF.

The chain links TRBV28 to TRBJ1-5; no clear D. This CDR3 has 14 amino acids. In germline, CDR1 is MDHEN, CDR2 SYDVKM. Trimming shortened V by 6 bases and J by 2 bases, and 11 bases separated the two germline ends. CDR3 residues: CASRLGSGNQPQHF. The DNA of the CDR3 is TGTGCCAGCAGGTTGGGCAGCGGCAATCAGCCCCAGCATTTT.

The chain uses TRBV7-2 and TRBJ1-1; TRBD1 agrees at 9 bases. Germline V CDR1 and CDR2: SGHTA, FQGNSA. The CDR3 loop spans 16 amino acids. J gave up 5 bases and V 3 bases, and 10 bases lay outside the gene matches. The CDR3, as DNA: TGTGCCAGCAGCTTTGTAGCGAGACAGGGGGGAACTGAAGCTTTCTTT. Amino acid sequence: CASSFVARQGGTEAFF.

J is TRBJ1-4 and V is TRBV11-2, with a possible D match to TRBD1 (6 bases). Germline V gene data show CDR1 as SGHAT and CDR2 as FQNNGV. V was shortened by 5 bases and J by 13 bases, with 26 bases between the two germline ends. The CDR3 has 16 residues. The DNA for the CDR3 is TGTGCCAGCAGCGTTCAGGAACCCAGGTTGGGGGCAGGACTGTTTTTT. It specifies CASSVQEPRLGAGLFF.

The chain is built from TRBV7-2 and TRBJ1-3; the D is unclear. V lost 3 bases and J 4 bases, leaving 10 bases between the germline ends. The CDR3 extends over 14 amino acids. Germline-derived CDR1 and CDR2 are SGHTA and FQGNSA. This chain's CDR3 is CASSFMGYGNTIYF. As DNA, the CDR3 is TGTGCCAGCAGCTTTATGGGGTACGGAAACACCATATATTTT.

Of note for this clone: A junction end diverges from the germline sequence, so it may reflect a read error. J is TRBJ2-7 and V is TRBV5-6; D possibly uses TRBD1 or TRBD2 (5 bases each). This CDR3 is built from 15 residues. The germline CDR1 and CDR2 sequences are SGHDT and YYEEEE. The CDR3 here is CASSLAGAAGGREAF. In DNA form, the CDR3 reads TGTGCCAGCAGCTTGGCCGGGGCGGCAGGAGGTAGAGAGGCGTTC.

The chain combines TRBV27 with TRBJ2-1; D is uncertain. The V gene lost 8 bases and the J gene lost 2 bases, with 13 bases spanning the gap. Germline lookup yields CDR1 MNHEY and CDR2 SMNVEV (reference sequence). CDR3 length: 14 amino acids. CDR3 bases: TGTGCCAGCTCAGCAGGTAGGACCTACAATGAGCAGTTCTTC. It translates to CASSAGRTYNEQFF.

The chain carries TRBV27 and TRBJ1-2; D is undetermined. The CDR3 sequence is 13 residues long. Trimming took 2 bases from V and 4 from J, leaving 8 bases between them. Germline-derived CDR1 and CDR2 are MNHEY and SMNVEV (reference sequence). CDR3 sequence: CASSLGGSYGYTF. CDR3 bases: TGTGCCAGCAGTTTAGGTGGGTCCTATGGCTACACCTTC.

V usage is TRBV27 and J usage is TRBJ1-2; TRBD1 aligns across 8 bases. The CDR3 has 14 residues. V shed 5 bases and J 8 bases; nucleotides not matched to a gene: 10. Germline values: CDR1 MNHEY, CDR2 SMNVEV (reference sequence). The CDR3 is CASSLLGQDDGYTF. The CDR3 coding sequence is TGTGCCAGCAGTCTCCTGGGACAGGATGACGGCTACACCTTC.

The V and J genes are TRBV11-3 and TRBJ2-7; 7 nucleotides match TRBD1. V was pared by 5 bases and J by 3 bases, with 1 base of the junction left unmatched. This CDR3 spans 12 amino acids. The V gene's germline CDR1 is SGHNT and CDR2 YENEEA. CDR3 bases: TGTGCCAGCAGCCGACAGGGCTACGAGCAGTACTTC. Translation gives CASSRQGYEQYF.

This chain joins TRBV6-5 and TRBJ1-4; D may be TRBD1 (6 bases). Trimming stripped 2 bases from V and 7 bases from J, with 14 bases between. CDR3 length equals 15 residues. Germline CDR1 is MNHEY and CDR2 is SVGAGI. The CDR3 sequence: CASSYTGGGGEKLFF. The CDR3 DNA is TGTGCCAGCAGTTACACGGGGGGAGGGGGTGAAAAACTGTTTTTT.

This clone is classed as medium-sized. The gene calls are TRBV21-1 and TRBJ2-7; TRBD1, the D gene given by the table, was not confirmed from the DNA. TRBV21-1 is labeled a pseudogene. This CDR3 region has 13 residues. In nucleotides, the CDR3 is TGTGCCAGCAGGGCCCCCAGGTCCTACGAGCAGTACTTC. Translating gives CASRAPRSYEQYF.

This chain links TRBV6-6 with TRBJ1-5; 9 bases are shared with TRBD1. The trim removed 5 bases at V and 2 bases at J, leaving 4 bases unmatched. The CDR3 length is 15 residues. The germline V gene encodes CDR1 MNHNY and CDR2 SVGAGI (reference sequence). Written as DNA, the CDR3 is TGTGCCAGCAGTCAAACAGGGGGCGGCAATCAGCCCCAGCATTTT. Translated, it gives CASSQTGGGNQPQHF.